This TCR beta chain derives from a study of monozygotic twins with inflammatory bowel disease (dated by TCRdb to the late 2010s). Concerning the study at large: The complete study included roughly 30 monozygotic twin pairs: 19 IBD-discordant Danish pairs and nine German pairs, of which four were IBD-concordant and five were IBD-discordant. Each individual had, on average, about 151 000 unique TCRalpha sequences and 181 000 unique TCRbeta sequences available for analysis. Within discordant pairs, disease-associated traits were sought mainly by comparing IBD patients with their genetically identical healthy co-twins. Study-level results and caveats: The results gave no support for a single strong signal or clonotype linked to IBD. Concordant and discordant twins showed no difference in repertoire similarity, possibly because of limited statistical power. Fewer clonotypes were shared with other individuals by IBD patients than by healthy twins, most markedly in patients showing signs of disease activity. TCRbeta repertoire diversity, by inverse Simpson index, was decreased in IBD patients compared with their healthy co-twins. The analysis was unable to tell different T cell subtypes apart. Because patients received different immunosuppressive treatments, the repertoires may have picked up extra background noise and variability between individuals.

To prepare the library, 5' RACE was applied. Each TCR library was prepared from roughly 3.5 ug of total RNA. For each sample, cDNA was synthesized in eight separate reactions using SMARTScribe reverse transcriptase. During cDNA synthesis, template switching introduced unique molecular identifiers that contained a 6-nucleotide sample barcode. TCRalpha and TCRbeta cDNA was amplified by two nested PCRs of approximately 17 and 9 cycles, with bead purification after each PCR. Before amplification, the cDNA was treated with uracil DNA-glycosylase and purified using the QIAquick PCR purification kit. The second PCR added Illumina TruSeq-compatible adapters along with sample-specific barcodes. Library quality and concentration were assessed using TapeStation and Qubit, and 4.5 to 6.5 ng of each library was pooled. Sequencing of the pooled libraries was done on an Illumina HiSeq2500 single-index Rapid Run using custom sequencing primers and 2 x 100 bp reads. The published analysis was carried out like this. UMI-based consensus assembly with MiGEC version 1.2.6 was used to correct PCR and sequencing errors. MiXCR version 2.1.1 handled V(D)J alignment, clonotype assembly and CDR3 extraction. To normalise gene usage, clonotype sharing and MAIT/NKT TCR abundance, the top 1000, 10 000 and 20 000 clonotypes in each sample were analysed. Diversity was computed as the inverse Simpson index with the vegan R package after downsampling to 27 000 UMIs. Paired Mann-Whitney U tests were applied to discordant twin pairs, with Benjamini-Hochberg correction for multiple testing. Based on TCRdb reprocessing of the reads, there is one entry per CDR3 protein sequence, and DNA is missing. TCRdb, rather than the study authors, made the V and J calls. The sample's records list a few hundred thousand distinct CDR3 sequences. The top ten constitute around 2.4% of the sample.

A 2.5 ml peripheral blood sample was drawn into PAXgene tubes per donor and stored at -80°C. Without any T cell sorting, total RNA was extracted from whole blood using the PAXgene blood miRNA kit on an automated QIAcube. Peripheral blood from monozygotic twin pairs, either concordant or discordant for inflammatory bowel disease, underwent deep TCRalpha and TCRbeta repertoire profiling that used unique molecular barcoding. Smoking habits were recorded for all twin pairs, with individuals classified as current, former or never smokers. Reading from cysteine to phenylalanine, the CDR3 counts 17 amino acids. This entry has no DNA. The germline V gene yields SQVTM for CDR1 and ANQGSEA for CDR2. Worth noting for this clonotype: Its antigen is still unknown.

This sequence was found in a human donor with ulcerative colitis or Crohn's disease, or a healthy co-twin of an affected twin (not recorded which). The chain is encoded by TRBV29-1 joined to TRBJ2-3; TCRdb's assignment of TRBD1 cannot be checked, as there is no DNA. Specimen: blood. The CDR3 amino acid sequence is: CSVVGVVGASPSDTQYF.